The 10 T cell receptor beta chains given below trace back to one sample, sequenced in a study of graft-versus-host responses after intestinal transplantation. The assay was immunoSEQ multiplex PCR, and TCRdb's table has in-frame clones only and misses some. The table lists over 35,000 clones, 75% to 95% of them singletons. This sample comprised PBMCs, obtained about 310 days after intestinal transplant. These receptors originate from a human patient who received an intestinal transplant, so some T cells may come from the graft donor.

V gene TRBV6-5 combines with J gene TRBJ1-1, with 9 positions matching TRBD1. The germline CDR1 and CDR2 sequences are MNHEY and SVGAGI. The length of the CDR3 is 15 residues. The trim removed 5 bases at V and 4 bases at J, leaving 8 bases unmatched. Here the CDR3 DNA reads TGTGCCAGCAGTCTGACAGGGGGGAGTACCACTGAAGCTTTCTTT. Protein product: CASSLTGGSTTEAFF.

The chain couples TRBV6-1 to TRBJ2-7; 10 bases align to TRBD2. V lost 3 bases and J lost 2; bases outside the gene matches: 10. This CDR3 is 17 amino acids long. CDR1 MNHNS and CDR2 SASEGT come from the germline V gene. CDR3 DNA sequence: TGTGCCAGCAGTGACTACTCCTTAGCGGGGGGCCCCTACGAGCAGTACTTC. This codes for CASSDYSLAGGPYEQYF.

About this clone itself: Different DNA sequences within this sample yield the same CDR3. The chain links TRBV12-2 to TRBJ2-4. TRBV12-2 is a pseudogene. CDR3 length equals 17 residues. CDR3 coding DNA: TGTGCAAGTCGCTTACAGCGGACACCAGGTGGCAAAAACATTCAGTACTTC. Translated, it gives CASRLQRTPGGKNIQYF.

V is TRBV6-4 and J is TRBJ2-1, with D perhaps matching TRBD1 or TRBD2 (5 bases each). The V gene lost 3 bases and the J gene lost 6 bases, with 12 bases spanning the gap. The CDR3 totals 14 residues. Germline V gives CDR1 MRHNA, CDR2 SNTAGT. The CDR3 nucleotides are TGTGCCAGCAGTGAGAGGGGCGAAGGCAATGAGCAGTTCTTC. It codes for CASSERGEGNEQFF.

This chain joins TRBV5-1 and TRBJ2-7, with 9 nucleotides matching TRBD1. This CDR3 comprises 16 residues. V shed 4 bases and J 2 bases; nucleotides not matched to a gene: 10. CDR1 SGHRS and CDR2 YFSETQ come from the germline V gene. CDR3 protein: CASSQQWDRAAYEQYF. The DNA of the CDR3 is TGCGCCAGCAGCCAGCAGTGGGACAGGGCCGCCTACGAGCAGTACTTC.

The rearrangement joins TRBV28 to TRBJ2-5; 14 nucleotides line up with TRBD2. From germline, CDR1 is MDHEN and CDR2 SYDVKM. The V gene end was trimmed by 2 bases and the J gene end by 4 bases; junction bases not matched to a gene: 12. The CDR3 is made up of 19 amino acids. The CDR3 reads CASSLPAGTSGSHGETQYF. DNA for the CDR3: TGTGCCAGCAGTTTACCGGCCGGGACTAGCGGGAGTCATGGAGAGACCCAGTACTTC.

The V gene is TRBV4-1, the J gene TRBJ2-1; D is perhaps TRBD2 (7 bases). V was clipped by 0 bases and J by 4 bases, with 10 bases between them. CDR1 and CDR2 from the germline V gene are MGHRA and YSYEKL. This CDR3 region has 15 residues. In DNA form, the CDR3 reads TGCGCCAGCAGCCAAGATCGGGGGGCATACAATGAGCAGTTCTTC. The encoded protein is CASSQDRGAYNEQFF.

For the CDR3, the DNA is TGTGCCAGCAGCCTACTGCCCCTGGGACTAGCGGAAATCTACACAGATACGCAGTATTTT. The encoded protein is CASSLLPLGLAEIYTDTQYF. The chain uses TRBV7-8 and TRBJ2-3; 11 positions match TRBD2. The V and J ends lost 5 bases and 2 bases, in that order; junction bases with no gene match: 18. This CDR3 has 20 residues. Germline CDR1 reads SGHVS; CDR2 reads FQNEAQ. Filled out from reference TRBV7-8 and TRBJ2-3, the complete variable domain reads GAGVSQSPRYKVAKRGQDVALRCDPISGHVSLFWYQQALGQGPEFLTYFQNEAQLDKSGLPSDRFFAERPEGSVSTLKIQRTQQEDSAVYLCASSLLPLGLAEIYTDTQYFGPGTRLTVL.

The chain recombines TRBV6-6 with TRBJ1-5; D uncertain. Germline assignment: CDR1 MNHNY and CDR2 SVGAGI (reference sequence). This CDR3 comprises 15 residues. The V gene lost 0 bases and the J gene lost 2 bases, with 8 bases spanning the gap. The CDR3 reads CASSYSGQGNQPQHF. CDR3 sequence (DNA): TGTGCCAGCAGTTACTCTGGGCAGGGCAATCAGCCCCAGCATTTT.

The rearrangement joins TRBV5-1 to TRBJ2-7; 8 bases agree with TRBD2. CDR3 length equals 12 residues. Per the germline V gene, CDR1 is SGHRS and CDR2 is YFSETQ. The V segment lost 0 bases and the J segment 9 bases; nucleotides outside the gene matches: 2. The CDR3 nucleotides are TGCGCCAGCAGCTTGGAAAGCGGGGGGCAGTACTTC. This gives the protein CASSLESGGQYF.